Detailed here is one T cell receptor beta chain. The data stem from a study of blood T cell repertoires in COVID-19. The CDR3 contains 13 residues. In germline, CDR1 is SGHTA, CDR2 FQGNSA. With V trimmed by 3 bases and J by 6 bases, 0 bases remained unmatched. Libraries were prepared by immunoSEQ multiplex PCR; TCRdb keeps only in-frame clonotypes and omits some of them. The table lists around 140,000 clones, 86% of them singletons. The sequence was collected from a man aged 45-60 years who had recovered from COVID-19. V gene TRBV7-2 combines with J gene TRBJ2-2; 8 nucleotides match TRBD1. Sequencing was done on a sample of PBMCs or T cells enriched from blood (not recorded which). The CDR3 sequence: CASSLGQAGELFF. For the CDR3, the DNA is TGTGCCAGCAGCTTGGGACAGGCCGGGGAGCTGTTTTTT.